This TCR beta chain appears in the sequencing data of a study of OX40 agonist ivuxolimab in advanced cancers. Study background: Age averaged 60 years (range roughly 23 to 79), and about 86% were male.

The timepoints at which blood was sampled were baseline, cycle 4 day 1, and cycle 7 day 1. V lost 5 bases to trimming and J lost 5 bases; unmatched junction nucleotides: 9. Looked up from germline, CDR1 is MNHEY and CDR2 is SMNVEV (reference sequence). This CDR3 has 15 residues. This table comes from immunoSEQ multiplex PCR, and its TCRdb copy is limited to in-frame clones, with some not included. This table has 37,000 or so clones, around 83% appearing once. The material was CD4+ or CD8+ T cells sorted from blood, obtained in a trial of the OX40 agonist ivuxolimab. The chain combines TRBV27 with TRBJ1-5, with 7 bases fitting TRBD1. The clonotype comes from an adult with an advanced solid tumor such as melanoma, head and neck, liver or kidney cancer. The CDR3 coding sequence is TGTGCCAGCAGTATGACAGGGAGGCGCGATCAGCCCCAGCATTTT. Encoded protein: CASSMTGRRDQPQHF.